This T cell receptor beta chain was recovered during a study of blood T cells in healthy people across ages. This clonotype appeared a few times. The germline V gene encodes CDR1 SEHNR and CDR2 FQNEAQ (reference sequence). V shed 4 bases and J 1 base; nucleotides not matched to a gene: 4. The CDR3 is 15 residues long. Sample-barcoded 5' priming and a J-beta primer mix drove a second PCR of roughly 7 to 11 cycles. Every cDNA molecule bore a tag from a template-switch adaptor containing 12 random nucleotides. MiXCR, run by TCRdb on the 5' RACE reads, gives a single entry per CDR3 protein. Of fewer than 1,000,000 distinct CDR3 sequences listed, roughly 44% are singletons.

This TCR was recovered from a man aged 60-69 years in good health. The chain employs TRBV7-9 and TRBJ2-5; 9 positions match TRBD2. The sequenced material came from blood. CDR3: CASSSSGTTQETQYF. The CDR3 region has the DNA TGTGCCAGCAGCTCTAGCGGGACAACCCAAGAGACCCAGTACTTC.